A selection of T cell receptor beta chains follows, all from one sample in a study of cytomegalovirus exposure and HLA in healthy donors. Measured with immunoSEQ multiplex PCR; TCRdb has only the in-frame clones, and not every one. The table records around 100,000 clones, around 75% of them present only once. The specimen sequenced was PBMCs. These receptors all come from a man in his fifties in good health and CMV-seronegative. The CDR3 runs from the conserved cysteine through the conserved F or W. D genes are given only for firm matches. Size is stated for part of the rows, as once, few or many counts, or as a class when the clone is expanded.

J gene: TRBJ2-7; clone size: NA; V gene: TRBV28; D gene: TRBD2; CDR3 DNA: TGTGCCAGCAGTTTAGATACTAGCGGCTTACAATACGAGCAGTACTTC; CDR3 protein: CASSLDTSGLQYEQYF
J gene: TRBJ1-6; clone size: once; V gene: TRBV6-5; D gene: TRBD1; CDR3 DNA: TGTGCCAGCAGTGGCCGGACAGGTCCACATTCACCCCTCCACTTT; CDR3 protein: CASSGRTGPHSPLHF
J gene: TRBJ2-7; clone size: few; V gene: TRBV27; D gene: NA; CDR3 DNA: TGTGCCAGCAGTTCGACGGCAGGGGTCGTTAGGCACGAGCAGTACTTC; CDR3 protein: CASSSTAGVVRHEQYF
J gene: TRBJ1-1; clone size: NA; V gene: TRBV13; D gene: TRBD1; CDR3 DNA: TGTGCCAGCAGCCTCCGGGACAGGGGATTTGAAGCTTTCTTT; CDR3 protein: CASSLRDRGFEAFF
J gene: TRBJ2-7; clone size: NA; V gene: TRBV28; D gene: NA; CDR3 DNA: TGTGCCAGCAGTTTATCCGGACAGAGCTACGAGCAGTACTTC; CDR3 protein: CASSLSGQSYEQYF
J gene: TRBJ1-1; clone size: NA; V gene: TRBV30; D gene: NA; CDR3 DNA: TGTGCCTCAAAGGGGGACACTGAAGCTTTCTTT; CDR3 protein: CASKGDTEAFF
J gene: TRBJ1-3; clone size: NA; V gene: TRBV19; D gene: NA; CDR3 DNA: TGTGCCAGTACTAAACAGGGAACTGGAAACACCATATATTTT; CDR3 protein: CASTKQGTGNTIYF
J gene: TRBJ1-5; clone size: few; V gene: TRBV6-1; D gene: NA; CDR3 DNA: TGTGCCAGCAGGGATGGACAGCGGCCCCAGCATTTT; CDR3 protein: CASRDGQRPQHF
J gene: TRBJ2-3; clone size: NA; V gene: TRBV30; D gene: NA; CDR3 DNA: TGTGCGAGTTCGGGGGTTACGATTTCAGATACGCAGTATTTT; CDR3 protein: CASSGVTISDTQYF
J gene: TRBJ2-1; clone size: once; V gene: TRBV2; D gene: TRBD2; CDR3 DNA: TGTGCCAGCGGGACTAGCGGTAACAATGAGCAGTTCTTC; CDR3 protein: CASGTSGNNEQFF
J gene: TRBJ1-2; clone size: NA; V gene: TRBV30; D gene: TRBD1; CDR3 DNA: TGTGCCTGGAGTGTACAGACAGGGAACTATGGCTACACCTTC; CDR3 protein: CAWSVQTGNYGYTF
J gene: TRBJ2-7; clone size: NA; V gene: TRBV21-1; D gene: NA; CDR3 DNA: TGTGCCAGCAGCAAAGGGGGGGACTCCTACGAGCAGTACTTC; CDR3 protein: CASSKGGDSYEQYF
J gene: TRBJ2-3; clone size: once; V gene: TRBV4-3; D gene: NA; CDR3 DNA: TGCGCCAGCAGCCAAGAGGCGGGCGATACGCAGTATTTT; CDR3 protein: CASSQEAGDTQYF
J gene: TRBJ1-6; clone size: NA; V gene: TRBV30; D gene: TRBD1; CDR3 DNA: TGTGCCTGGAGAACCTCCAGGGGGCGCGGTTCACCCCTCCACTTT; CDR3 protein: CAWRTSRGRGSPLHF
J gene: TRBJ1-2; clone size: NA; V gene: TRBV2; D gene: NA; CDR3 DNA: TGTGCCAGCAGTGCCCTAGGGGCTAACTATGGCTACACCTTC; CDR3 protein: CASSALGANYGYTF
J gene: TRBJ2-2; clone size: NA; V gene: TRBV2; D gene: NA; CDR3 DNA: TGTGCCAGGGGAAGGTCCGGACAATCCGGGGAGCTGTTTTTT; CDR3 protein: CARGRSGQSGELFF
J gene: TRBJ1-4; clone size: NA; V gene: TRBV7-9; D gene: TRBD1; CDR3 DNA: TGTGCCAGCGACAGGGGGCCAACTAATGAAAAACTGTTTTTT; CDR3 protein: CASDRGPTNEKLFF
J gene: TRBJ1-1; clone size: NA; V gene: TRBV7-8; D gene: NA; CDR3 DNA: TGTGCCAGCAGCTTAGAAAGAGGGTTAAACACTGAAGCTTTCTTT; CDR3 protein: CASSLERGLNTEAFF
J gene: TRBJ1-2; clone size: NA; V gene: TRBV29-1; D gene: NA; CDR3 DNA: TGCAGCGCCCCAGGGCCGGGCTATGGCTACACCTTC; CDR3 protein: CSAPGPGYGYTF
J gene: TRBJ2-1; clone size: NA; V gene: TRBV4-2; D gene: TRBD2; CDR3 DNA: TGTGCCAGCAGCCTAGGCGGGGGGGACCACTACAATGAGCAGTTCTTC; CDR3 protein: CASSLGGGDHYNEQFF
J gene: TRBJ2-5; clone size: NA; V gene: TRBV6-1; D gene: NA; CDR3 DNA: TGTGCCAGCAGCCTCCCAGGGGATTTGGGAGAGACCCAGTACTTC; CDR3 protein: CASSLPGDLGETQYF
J gene: TRBJ2-7; clone size: NA; V gene: TRBV6-5; D gene: NA; CDR3 DNA: TGTGCCAGCAGTTACGAGGACAGTCTGGCCTACGAGCAGTACTTC; CDR3 protein: CASSYEDSLAYEQYF
J gene: TRBJ2-6; clone size: NA; V gene: TRBV19; D gene: NA; CDR3 DNA: TGTGCCAGTACCCCACAGGTATCATCTGGGGCCAACGTCCTGACTTTC; CDR3 protein: CASTPQVSSGANVLTF
J gene: TRBJ2-7; clone size: once; V gene: TRBV7-2; D gene: NA; CDR3 DNA: TGTGCCAGCAGCTTAGGGACTGGGCAGTACTTC; CDR3 protein: CASSLGTGQYF
J gene: TRBJ1-1; clone size: NA; V gene: TRBV5-5; D gene: TRBD1; CDR3 DNA: TGTGCCAGCAGCTTTGTGACAGGGGGCACTGAAGCTTTCTTT; CDR3 protein: CASSFVTGGTEAFF
J gene: TRBJ2-1; clone size: NA; V gene: TRBV4-1; D gene: NA; CDR3 DNA: TGCGCCAGCAGCCAAGATATCCCCTCTCCGGGAGAGACCTACAATGAGCAGTTCTTC; CDR3 protein: CASSQDIPSPGETYNEQFF
J gene: TRBJ1-6; clone size: few; V gene: TRBV7-3; D gene: NA; CDR3 DNA: TGTGCCAGCAGCGAAAGGGGTGATTCACCCCTCCACTTT; CDR3 protein: CASSERGDSPLHF
J gene: TRBJ2-7; clone size: NA; V gene: TRBV4-2; D gene: NA; CDR3 DNA: TGTGCCAGCAGCCCCGACCTGGGTGACAGCTTCACCTACGAGCAGTACTTC; CDR3 protein: CASSPDLGDSFTYEQYF
J gene: TRBJ2-5; clone size: NA; V gene: TRBV5-1; D gene: TRBD1; CDR3 DNA: TGCGCCAGCAAGGAGACCGCAGGGGGAGAGACCCAGTACTTC; CDR3 protein: CASKETAGGETQYF
J gene: TRBJ2-5; clone size: NA; V gene: TRBV29-1; D gene: NA; CDR3 DNA: TGCAGCGTTAGCAGGGACCAAGAGACCCAGTACTTC; CDR3 protein: CSVSRDQETQYF
J gene: TRBJ2-1; clone size: NA; V gene: TRBV6-6; D gene: TRBD2; CDR3 DNA: TGTGCCAGCAGCGGGGGTGGCGGGAGTGGGAATGAGCAGTTCTTC; CDR3 protein: CASSGGGGSGNEQFF
J gene: TRBJ2-2; clone size: NA; V gene: TRBV19; D gene: TRBD2; CDR3 DNA: TGTGCCAGTAGTATAGCTAGCGGGAGGGCCCCCGGGGAGCTGTTTTTT; CDR3 protein: CASSIASGRAPGELFF
J gene: TRBJ1-4; clone size: NA; V gene: TRBV5-5; D gene: NA; CDR3 DNA: TGTGCCAGCACCCCGGGGGTGGCTGGGCGTGAAAAACTGTTTTTT; CDR3 protein: CASTPGVAGREKLFF
J gene: TRBJ2-7; clone size: few; V gene: TRBV7-6; D gene: TRBD2; CDR3 DNA: TGTGCCAGCAGCTTAGGGACTAGCTCCCCCTACGAGCAGTACTTC; CDR3 protein: CASSLGTSSPYEQYF
J gene: TRBJ1-4; clone size: NA; V gene: TRBV28; D gene: TRBD1; CDR3 DNA: TGTGCCAGCAGTCGCCAGGGGGTTAATGAAAAACTGTTTTTT; CDR3 protein: CASSRQGVNEKLFF
J gene: TRBJ2-5; clone size: NA; V gene: TRBV19; D gene: NA; CDR3 DNA: TGTGCCAGTAGTATAAGCCAGGGGCCCCGGTTCCAAGAGACCCAGTACTTC; CDR3 protein: CASSISQGPRFQETQYF
J gene: TRBJ2-3; clone size: medium-sized; V gene: TRBV5-1; D gene: NA; CDR3 DNA: TGCGCCAGCAGCTTAGCAAGCGCATTAACAGATACGCAGTATTTT; CDR3 protein: CASSLASALTDTQYF
J gene: TRBJ1-1; clone size: NA; V gene: TRBV21-1; D gene: NA; CDR3 DNA: TGTGCCAGCAGCAAAGGGTCCCCGGCAGCGAGATGGGCTGAAGCTTTCTTT; CDR3 protein: CASSKGSPAARWAEAFF
J gene: TRBJ1-3; clone size: NA; V gene: TRBV2; D gene: NA; CDR3 DNA: TGTGCCAGCGGGAACGGACTGTACTCTGGAAACACCATATATTTT; CDR3 protein: CASGNGLYSGNTIYF
J gene: TRBJ2-2; clone size: NA; V gene: TRBV5-1; D gene: TRBD1; CDR3 DNA: TGCGCCAGCAGGGACAGGGGGTCCGTCGGGGAGCTGTTTTTT; CDR3 protein: CASRDRGSVGELFF
J gene: TRBJ2-1; clone size: NA; V gene: TRBV19; D gene: TRBD2; CDR3 DNA: TGTGCCAGTAGCTTGACTAGCGGGGGGGCGGCCTACAATGAGCAGTTCTTC; CDR3 protein: CASSLTSGGAAYNEQFF
J gene: TRBJ2-5; clone size: once; V gene: TRBV11-2; D gene: TRBD2; CDR3 DNA: TGTGCCAGCAGCTTAGTAGCGGGAGCGTACCAAGAGACCCAGTACTTC; CDR3 protein: CASSLVAGAYQETQYF
J gene: TRBJ2-1; clone size: NA; V gene: TRBV7-9; D gene: TRBD1; CDR3 DNA: TGTGCCAGCAGCTACCTGACAGGGGAAAATGAGCAGTTCTTC; CDR3 protein: CASSYLTGENEQFF
J gene: TRBJ2-3; clone size: NA; V gene: TRBV6-1; D gene: NA; CDR3 DNA: TGTGCCAGCAGCCTAGGAATAGATACGCAGTATTTT; CDR3 protein: CASSLGIDTQYF
J gene: TRBJ2-7; clone size: few; V gene: TRBV6-1; D gene: NA; CDR3 DNA: TGTGCCAGCAGTGAAACCGGGGATAGCTCCTACGAGCAGTACTTC; CDR3 protein: CASSETGDSSYEQYF
J gene: TRBJ2-7; clone size: NA; V gene: TRBV2; D gene: NA; CDR3 DNA: TGTGCCAGCCAGCGTCCCGGCTCCTACGAGCAGTACTTC; CDR3 protein: CASQRPGSYEQYF
J gene: TRBJ2-7; clone size: NA; V gene: TRBV6-1; D gene: NA; CDR3 DNA: TGTGCCAGCAGTGAAGCGCTCTCGAGCGGGCCGAGCTCCTACGAGCAGTACTTC; CDR3 protein: CASSEALSSGPSSYEQYF
J gene: TRBJ1-2; clone size: NA; V gene: TRBV2; D gene: NA; CDR3 DNA: TGTGCCAGCAGTGAGACAGGTGTCGCCAACTATGGCTACACCTTC; CDR3 protein: CASSETGVANYGYTF
J gene: TRBJ1-3; clone size: few; V gene: TRBV2; D gene: NA; CDR3 DNA: TGTGCCAGCAGTGGCACTTCCTCCGGAAACACCATATATTTT; CDR3 protein: CASSGTSSGNTIYF
J gene: TRBJ2-5; clone size: NA; V gene: TRBV11-3; D gene: NA; CDR3 DNA: TGTGCCAGCAGAGAGGGAGGTCAACAAGAGACCCAGTACTTC; CDR3 protein: CASREGGQQETQYF
J gene: TRBJ1-1; clone size: NA; V gene: TRBV7-8; D gene: NA; CDR3 DNA: TGTGCCAGCAGCCCCACCGGGAGGCGGTACACTGAAGCTTTCTTT; CDR3 protein: CASSPTGRRYTEAFF
J gene: TRBJ1-2; clone size: NA; V gene: TRBV30; D gene: NA; CDR3 DNA: TGTGCCTGGAGTGTGGGGGGCGGGGGCTGGGTCTATGGCTACACCTTC; CDR3 protein: CAWSVGGGGWVYGYTF
J gene: TRBJ2-7; clone size: NA; V gene: TRBV28; D gene: NA; CDR3 DNA: TGTGCCAGCAGTTTTTTCCGCAGGGACTACGAGCAGTACTTC; CDR3 protein: CASSFFRRDYEQYF